Listed below are T cell receptor beta chains from one sample, sequenced in a study of T cell clones after liver transplantation. The method was immunoSEQ multiplex PCR; TCRdb's version includes in-frame clones alone and lacks a portion of them. The table has about 76,000 clones, around four fifths seen once. The sample was CD4+ T cells from blood, taken at the 22-month timepoint. These receptors were collected from a human patient who received a liver transplant. A subset of T cells may come from the graft donor. Both conserved end residues are part of each CDR3. The order of the fields is CDR3 length, V gene, J gene, clone size, D gene, CDR3 DNA, CDR3 protein. The D gene is left open where the match is weak. Part of the rows lack a size; the others show once, few, many or a class for expanded clones.

CDR3 length: 14
V gene: TRBV6-5
J gene: TRBJ2-3
clone size: NA
D gene: NA
CDR3 DNA: TGTGCCAGCAGTTACGGTCAGGAGAAAGATACGCAGTATTTT
CDR3 protein: CASSYGQEKDTQYF

CDR3 length: 13
V gene: TRBV18
J gene: TRBJ2-3
clone size: NA
D gene: TRBD1
CDR3 DNA: TGTGCCAGCTCATCACAGGGGGACGATACGCAGTATTTT
CDR3 protein: CASSSQGDDTQYF

CDR3 length: 12
V gene: TRBV9
J gene: TRBJ1-2
clone size: few
D gene: NA
CDR3 DNA: TGTGCCAGCAGCAAAAGGGGAGAGAGCTACACCTTC
CDR3 protein: CASSKRGESYTF

CDR3 length: 13
V gene: TRBV6-5
J gene: TRBJ2-5
clone size: NA
D gene: NA
CDR3 DNA: TGTGCCACACAGACAGGCCCGCTTGGGACCCAGTACTTC
CDR3 protein: CATQTGPLGTQYF

CDR3 length: 14
V gene: TRBV5-4
J gene: TRBJ1-6
clone size: NA
D gene: TRBD1
CDR3 DNA: TGTGCCAGCAGCGGGACAGAGGTCGGCTCACCCCTCCACTTT
CDR3 protein: CASSGTEVGSPLHF

CDR3 length: 17
V gene: TRBV5-4
J gene: TRBJ2-3
clone size: once
D gene: TRBD2
CDR3 DNA: TGTGCCAGCAGCGGCGGACTAGCGGGAGGTCTCGCAGATACGCAGTATTTT
CDR3 protein: CASSGGLAGGLADTQYF

CDR3 length: 17
V gene: TRBV5-1
J gene: TRBJ2-3
clone size: NA
D gene: TRBD2
CDR3 DNA: TGCGCCAGCAGCTTTTCTAGCGGACTAGTAGGCACAGATACGCAGTATTTT
CDR3 protein: CASSFSSGLVGTDTQYF

CDR3 length: 14
V gene: TRBV9
J gene: TRBJ2-3
clone size: NA
D gene: TRBD2
CDR3 DNA: TGTGCCAGCAGCCTAGCGGGAGTTGGGGGAACGCAGTATTTT
CDR3 protein: CASSLAGVGGTQYF

CDR3 length: 17
V gene: TRBV4-1
J gene: TRBJ1-6
clone size: NA
D gene: NA
CDR3 DNA: TGCGCCAGCAGCCTCTTGCGGGCCCAGTCCTATAATTCACCCCTCCACTTT
CDR3 protein: CASSLLRAQSYNSPLHF

CDR3 length: 13
V gene: TRBV28
J gene: TRBJ1-2
clone size: NA
D gene: TRBD1
CDR3 DNA: TGTGCCAGCAGTTCCGGACAGGAAGGGCGCTACACCTTC
CDR3 protein: CASSSGQEGRYTF

CDR3 length: 15
V gene: TRBV19
J gene: TRBJ2-7
clone size: NA
D gene: NA
CDR3 DNA: TGTGCCAGTAGTACCACCGGGACGGTGATCTACGAGCAGTACTTC
CDR3 protein: CASSTTGTVIYEQYF

CDR3 length: 14
V gene: TRBV6-6
J gene: TRBJ2-1
clone size: NA
D gene: TRBD1
CDR3 DNA: TGTGCCAGCAGTTTGGGACAGGGGTTGTATGAGCAGTTCTTC
CDR3 protein: CASSLGQGLYEQFF

CDR3 length: 16
V gene: TRBV9
J gene: TRBJ1-3
clone size: NA
D gene: NA
CDR3 DNA: TGTGCCAGCAGTCTGAGTTCAGGGTACTCTGGAAACACCATATATTTT
CDR3 protein: CASSLSSGYSGNTIYF

CDR3 length: 15
V gene: TRBV18
J gene: TRBJ2-7
clone size: NA
D gene: NA
CDR3 DNA: TGTGCCAGCTCACCCGGGGTCCTCAGCTCCTACGAGCAGTACTTC
CDR3 protein: CASSPGVLSSYEQYF

CDR3 length: 17
V gene: TRBV14
J gene: TRBJ1-4
clone size: NA
D gene: NA
CDR3 DNA: TGTGCCAGCAGCCTCCGGGGACCAAGAGGCACTAATGAAAAACTGTTTTTT
CDR3 protein: CASSLRGPRGTNEKLFF

CDR3 length: 14
V gene: TRBV7-3
J gene: TRBJ2-5
clone size: NA
D gene: TRBD2
CDR3 DNA: TGTGCCAGCAGCTTAACCGTGGTAGCGGGGACCCAGTACTTC
CDR3 protein: CASSLTVVAGTQYF